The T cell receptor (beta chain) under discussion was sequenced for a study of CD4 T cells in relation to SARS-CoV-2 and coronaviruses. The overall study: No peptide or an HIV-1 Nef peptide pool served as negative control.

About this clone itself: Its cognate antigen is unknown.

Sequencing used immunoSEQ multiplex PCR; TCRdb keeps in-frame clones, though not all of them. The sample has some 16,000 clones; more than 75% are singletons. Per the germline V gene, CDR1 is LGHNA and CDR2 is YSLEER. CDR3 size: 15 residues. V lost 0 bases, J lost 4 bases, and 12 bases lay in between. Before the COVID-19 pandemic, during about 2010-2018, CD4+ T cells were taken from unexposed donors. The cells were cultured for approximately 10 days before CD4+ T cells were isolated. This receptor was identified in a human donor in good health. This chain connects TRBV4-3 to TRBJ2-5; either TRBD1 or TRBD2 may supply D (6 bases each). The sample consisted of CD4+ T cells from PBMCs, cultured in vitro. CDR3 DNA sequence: TGCGCCAGCAGCCAAGATTCCGGGGGCCGAGAGACCCAGTACTTC. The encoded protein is CASSQDSGGRETQYF.